The present T cell receptor (beta chain) was sequenced within a study of cytomegalovirus exposure and HLA in healthy donors. Points from the study as a whole: Per a later analysis, about 18,000 TCR beta sequences showed association with HLA alleles at 0.05 false discovery rate. V- and J-gene trimming of TCR beta was linked (in a later analysis) to a missense DCLRE1C variant. For most subjects, TCR beta sequences were reported to predict HLA-A and HLA-B alleles with accuracy.

Primers for the PCR totalled 60 Vbeta and 13 Jbeta. Sequenced by immunoSEQ multiplex PCR; TCRdb stores in-frame clones only, minus some. The sample shows approximately 200,000 clones, just under 80% of them seen only once. A note on this clone: What it recognizes is unknown.

This receptor was taken from a woman under 40 in good health and CMV-seropositive. The material sequenced was PBMCs.

The chain's CDR3 is CASGLSTYSPLHF. CDR3 DNA sequence: TGTGCCAGCGGACTCTCGACCTATTCACCCCTCCACTTT. The chain employs TRBV2 and TRBJ1-6; D ambiguous. The CDR3 is 13 amino acids. Germline V lookup: CDR1 SNHLY, CDR2 FYNNEI. Trimming took 8 bases from V and 8 from J, leaving 13 bases between them.